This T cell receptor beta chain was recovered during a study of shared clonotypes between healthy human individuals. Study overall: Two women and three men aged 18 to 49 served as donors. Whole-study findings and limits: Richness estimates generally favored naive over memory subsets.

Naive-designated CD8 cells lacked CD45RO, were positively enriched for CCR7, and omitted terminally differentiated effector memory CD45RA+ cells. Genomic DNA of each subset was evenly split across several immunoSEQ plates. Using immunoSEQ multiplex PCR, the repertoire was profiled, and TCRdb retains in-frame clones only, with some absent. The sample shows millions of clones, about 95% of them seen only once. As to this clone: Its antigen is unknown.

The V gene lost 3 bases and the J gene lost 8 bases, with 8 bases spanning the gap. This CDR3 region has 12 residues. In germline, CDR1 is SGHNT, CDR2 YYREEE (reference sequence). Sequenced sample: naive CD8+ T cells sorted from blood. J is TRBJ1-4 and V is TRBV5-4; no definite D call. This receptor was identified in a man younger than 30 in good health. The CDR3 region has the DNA TGTGCCAGCAGCTACCATTTAGAAAAACTGTTTTTT. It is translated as CASSYHLEKLFF.